One and the same sample provided the 27 T cell receptor beta chains below, sequenced in a study of blood T cell repertoires in COVID-19. Repertoires were generated with immunoSEQ multiplex PCR, while TCRdb's copy carries only in-frame clones and drops some. The sample carries 140,000 to 150,000 clones, approximately 90% recorded once. Sequencing input: peripheral blood. The receptors come from a woman aged 55-69 years with active COVID-19.

J is TRBJ1-6 and V is TRBV5-1, with D possibly TRBD1 on 5 matching bases. The V end was cut by 0 bases, the J end by 2 bases, with 9 bases between. The CDR3 runs to 16 residues. Germline assignment: CDR1 SGHRS and CDR2 YFSETQ. The CDR3 DNA follows: TGCGCCAGCAGCTTGGAGACAGTAACCTATAATTCACCCCTCCACTTT. This sequence encodes CASSLETVTYNSPLHF. The entire variable domain, with the rest obtained from reference TRBV5-1 and TRBJ1-6, is as follows: KAGVTQTPRYLIKTRGQQVTLSCSPISGHRSVSWYQQTPGQGLQFLFEYFSETQRNKGNFPGRFSGRQFSNSRSEMNVSTLELGDSALYLCASSLETVTYNSPLHFGNGTRLTVT.

This chain links TRBV25-1 with TRBJ2-1; a weak D match, TRBD1 (6 bases). V lost 5 bases and J 2 bases, leaving 10 bases between the germline ends. The germline V gene has CDR1 MGHDK and CDR2 SYGVNS. The CDR3 has 14 residues. The CDR3 spells CASSQTGPYNEQFF. CDR3 coding DNA: TGTGCCAGCAGTCAGACAGGCCCCTACAATGAGCAGTTCTTC.

V is TRBV21-1 and J is TRBJ2-7; the table's D call of TRBD2 was not tested on the DNA. TRBV21-1 is labeled a pseudogene. The CDR3 length is 14 residues. DNA of the CDR3: TGTGCCAGCAGCAAACGGGTGGCTTCCCGTGAGCAGTACTTC. It is translated as CASSKRVASREQYF.

The chain combines TRBV19 with TRBJ1-1, with 8 bases that match TRBD1. CDR3 length: 14 amino acids. With V trimmed by 6 bases and J by 4 bases, 7 bases remained unmatched. The germline gives CDR1 LNHDA, CDR2 SQIVND (reference sequence). The CDR3 DNA is TGTGCCAGTAGACAGACAGGGGTTGCCACTGAAGCTTTCTTT. This sequence encodes CASRQTGVATEAFF. Combining the CDR3 with reference TRBV19 and TRBJ1-1 gives the whole variable domain DGGITQSPKYLFRKEGQNVTLSCEQNLNHDAMYWYRQDPGQGLRLIYYSQIVNDFQKGDIAEGYSVSREKKESFPLTVTSAQKNPTAFYLCASRQTGVATEAFFGQGTRLTVV.

The V gene is TRBV19, the J gene TRBJ2-1; TRBD1 is a possible D gene (5 bases). The germline gives CDR1 LNHDA, CDR2 SQIVND (reference sequence). The V and J ends lost 6 bases and 5 bases respectively, with 20 bases between them. The CDR3 totals 16 residues. DNA for the CDR3: TGTGCCAGTAGGAGAACTCCGGGCCAAGGGGACAATGAGCAGTTCTTC. Protein product: CASRRTPGQGDNEQFF.

The chain is built from TRBV27 and TRBJ2-7; 7 bases are shared with TRBD2. The CDR3 consists of 11 residues. V lost 8 bases, J lost 6 bases, and 4 bases stayed unmatched. Germline V gene lookup returns CDR1 MNHEY and CDR2 SMNVEV (reference sequence). The CDR3 DNA follows: TGTGCCAGCGGGGGGGTCGGCGAGCAGTACTTC. It yields the protein CASGGVGEQYF.

This chain uses TRBV3-1 (or the pseudogene TRBV3-2) with TRBJ1-2; D unclear. V gave up 5 bases and J gave up 8 bases, with 12 bases separating them. Germline V gene sequence: CDR1 LGHDT, CDR2 YNNKEL (reference sequence). There are 12 residues in the CDR3. CDR3 coding DNA: TGTGCCAGCAGCGTCTCGGGGTTCGGCTACACCTTC. This encodes CASSVSGFGYTF.

V gene TRBV7-8 combines with J gene TRBJ2-1, with D maybe TRBD2 (7 bases). In germline, CDR1 is SGHVS, CDR2 FQNEAQ. Between the trimmed V and J ends, which lost 3 bases and 9 bases, there was a span of 15 bases. This CDR3 region has 14 residues. CDR3 sequence: CASSLDHREGEQFF. DNA for the CDR3: TGTGCCAGCAGCTTGGACCACAGGGAGGGTGAGCAGTTCTTC.

The chain recombines TRBV5-1 with TRBJ2-7; no clear D. The CDR3 covers 14 residues. Per the germline V gene, CDR1 is SGHRS and CDR2 is YFSETQ. Trimming cost V 0 bases and J 4 bases, with 11 bases left between them. This chain's CDR3 is CASSLGVPGYEQYF. The CDR3 region has the DNA TGCGCCAGCAGCTTGGGGGTTCCGGGTTACGAGCAGTACTTC.

The V call is TRBV4-2, the J call TRBJ1-4; D gene unclear. CDR3 length: 15 amino acids. Trimming shortened V by 4 bases and J by 0 bases, and 9 bases separated the two germline ends. Germline CDR1 reads LGHNA; CDR2 reads YNFKEQ. CDR3 sequence (DNA): TGTGCCAGCAGCCCCCCAGACACAACTAATGAAAAACTGTTTTTT. Amino acids: CASSPPDTTNEKLFF.

This chain connects TRBV5-1 to TRBJ2-1; 8 nucleotides line up with TRBD1. The germline gives CDR1 SGHRS, CDR2 YFSETQ. This CDR3 is built from 16 residues. V lost 7 bases and J lost 6; bases outside the gene matches: 15. CDR3 sequence reads: CASRPLDTGGSNEQFF. CDR3 bases: TGCGCCAGCCGACCTCTCGATACAGGGGGATCCAATGAGCAGTTCTTC.

The rearrangement uses TRBV7-2 and TRBJ1-4, with unresolved D. The CDR3 is made up of 14 amino acids. Trimming took 1 base from V and 3 from J, leaving 6 bases between them. Germline V gives CDR1 SGHTA, CDR2 FQGNSA. CDR3 nucleotides: TGTGCCAGCAGCTTAGGGGGAGCTAATGAAAAACTGTTTTTT. Residues: CASSLGGANEKLFF.

V usage is TRBV30 and J usage is TRBJ1-2; possible D gene TRBD1, 6 bases. Trimming took 3 bases from V and 6 from J, leaving 14 bases between them. Germline V CDR1 and CDR2: GTSNPN, SVGIG (reference sequence). This CDR3 comprises 13 residues. CDR3 in DNA: TGTGCCTGGAGGCACACAGGGTTGAATGGCTACACCTTC. Protein product: CAWRHTGLNGYTF.

This chain uses TRBV2 with TRBJ2-7, with a possible D match to TRBD1 (5 bases). The ends were cut back, 6 bases at V and 2 bases at J, with 14 bases in the middle. Germline CDR1 is SNHLY and CDR2 is FYNNEI. The CDR3 runs to 14 residues. The CDR3 nucleotides read TGTGCCAGCAGACCCCAAACAGGTACCTACGAGCAGTACTTC. Its protein product is CASRPQTGTYEQYF.

This clone was detected only once. The chain combines TRBV11-2 with TRBJ1-1, with 9 bases aligning to TRBD1. Germline trimming cut 5 bases from V and 5 bases from J; bases unmatched to any gene: 15. Germline lookup yields CDR1 SGHAT and CDR2 FQNNGV. This CDR3 region has 17 residues. The CDR3 reads CASSQRGQGKGYTEAFF. The DNA for the CDR3 is TGTGCCAGCAGCCAAAGGGGACAGGGAAAGGGATATACTGAAGCTTTCTTT.

The chain carries TRBV21-1 and TRBJ1-3; the table's D call, TRBD1, was not checked against the DNA. TRBV21-1 is a pseudogene segment. CDR3 length equals 18 residues. The CDR3 here is CASSGPGTGSFSGNTIYF. Written as DNA, the CDR3 is TGTGCCAGCAGCGGCCCCGGGACAGGGTCCTTCTCTGGAAACACCATATATTTT.

The V call is TRBV6-2 or TRBV6-3, the J call TRBJ2-7, with 7 bases lining up with TRBD1. V gave up 1 base and J gave up 4 bases; unmatched junction bases: 10. Per the germline V gene, CDR1 is MNHEY and CDR2 is SVGEGT. This CDR3 comprises 16 residues. The chain's CDR3 is CASSYLGTAAFYEQYF. The CDR3, as DNA: TGTGCCAGCAGTTACTTAGGGACAGCAGCGTTTTACGAGCAGTACTTC.

This chain connects TRBV19 to TRBJ1-1; 8 bases fit TRBD1. The germline gives CDR1 LNHDA, CDR2 SQIVND (reference sequence). Unmatched junction bases numbered 7, after V lost 6 bases and J lost 7 bases. CDR3 size: 13 residues. CDR3 in amino acids: CASSSTGAYEAFF. In nucleotides, the CDR3 is TGTGCCAGTAGCTCGACAGGGGCTTATGAAGCTTTCTTT.

This chain uses TRBV7-2 with TRBJ1-6; D not certain. This CDR3 spans 18 amino acids. V was cut by 1 base and J by 4 bases, with 17 bases left in between. The V gene's germline CDR1 is SGHTA and CDR2 FQGNSA. The CDR3 DNA sequence: TGTGCCAGCAGCTTAGGGGCAGGACTAAGACCGTATAATTCACCCCTCCACTTT. Translation: CASSLGAGLRPYNSPLHF. The whole variable domain, remainder taken from reference TRBV7-2 and TRBJ1-6, is GAGVSQSPSNKVTEKGKDVELRCDPISGHTALYWYRQSLGQGLEFLIYFQGNSAPDKSGLPSDRFSAERTGGSVSTLTIQRTQQEDSAVYLCASSLGAGLRPYNSPLHFGNGTRLTVT.

This sequence joins TRBV28 and TRBJ2-7, with a tentative D call TRBD1 (7 bases). Germline V CDR1 and CDR2: MDHEN, SYDVKM. V lost 5 bases, J lost 5 bases, and 19 bases lay in between. This CDR3 is built from 15 residues. The CDR3 nucleotides are TGTGCCAGCAGTGAGTGGGGGGAGACAGGGAACGAGCAGTACTTC. Protein: CASSEWGETGNEQYF.

The CDR3 sequence: CASSSLAGARDSYNEQFF. The DNA for the CDR3 is TGCGCCAGCAGTTCGCTAGCGGGAGCCCGGGACTCCTACAATGAGCAGTTCTTC. The genes are TRBV5-1 and TRBJ2-1; 10 bases fit TRBD2. Per the germline V gene, CDR1 is SGHRS and CDR2 is YFSETQ. The CDR3 length is 18 residues. With V trimmed by 5 bases and J by 0 bases, 11 bases remained unmatched.

The chain joins TRBV3-1 (or the pseudogene TRBV3-2) to TRBJ1-5, with 7 positions matching TRBD1. V shed 5 bases, J shed 4 bases, and the junction held 5 bases outside the gene matches. The V gene's germline CDR1 is LGHDT and CDR2 YNNKEL (reference sequence). The CDR3 consists of 14 residues. The chain's CDR3 is CASSLSTGNQPQHF. CDR3 nucleotides: TGTGCCAGCAGCTTATCGACAGGGAATCAGCCCCAGCATTTT.

This clone was picked up one time. The chain employs TRBV30 and TRBJ1-3, with 7 bases aligning to TRBD1. Trimming removed 3 bases from V and 4 bases from J; junction bases left unmatched: 12. Germline CDR1 reads GTSNPN; CDR2 reads SVGIG (reference sequence). The CDR3 spans 16 residues. The DNA of the CDR3 is TGTGCCTGGAGGGCAACACAGGGGTCGTCGGGAAACACCATATATTTT. This gives the protein CAWRATQGSSGNTIYF.

This chain connects TRBV19 to TRBJ2-1, with 8 bases aligning to TRBD2. The CDR3 has 15 amino acids. Trimming took 5 bases from V and 3 from J; bases not matched to a gene: 6. Germline lookup yields CDR1 LNHDA and CDR2 SQIVND (reference sequence). The CDR3 sequence is CASSATSAIYNEQFF. DNA of the CDR3: TGTGCCAGTAGTGCGACTAGCGCAATCTACAATGAGCAGTTCTTC.

The chain carries TRBV5-5 and TRBJ2-7, with a weak D call TRBD1 (5 bases). V shed 2 bases and J shed 0 bases, with 9 bases lying between them. Germline V CDR1 and CDR2: SGHKS, YYEKEE (reference sequence). This CDR3 has 14 amino acids. CDR3 region: CASSLYRNSYEQYF. The CDR3 nucleotides are TGTGCCAGCAGCTTATACAGGAACTCCTACGAGCAGTACTTC.

The chain links TRBV27 to TRBJ1-6; 7 bases are shared with TRBD1. CDR1 MNHEY and CDR2 SMNVEV come from the germline V gene (reference sequence). V shed 2 bases, J shed 7 bases, and the junction held 8 bases outside the gene matches. The CDR3 is made up of 16 amino acids. As DNA, the CDR3 is TGTGCCAGCAGTTTAGCGGGAAGGGACAGAAATTCACCCCTCCACTTT. Its protein product is CASSLAGRDRNSPLHF.

A remark on this clone: At one of its ends the junction is not consistent with the germline gene, which may arise from a read error. V is TRBV7-8 and J is TRBJ2-3, with 11 bases that match TRBD2. Germline CDR1 reads SGHVS; CDR2 reads FQNEAQ. The CDR3 length is 17 residues. CDR3 protein: CASSFQTSGASTDAQYF. CDR3 in DNA: TGTGCCAGCAGCTTTCAGACTAGCGGGGCTAGCACAGATGCGCAGTATTTT.